The next 15 T cell receptor delta chains were all read from a single sample in a study of Vδ1+ human thymocytes (dated 2018 in TCRdb). Findings and caveats that apply to the study as a whole: Thymic TRG and TRD repertoires appeared highly polyclonal with Gaussian CDR3 length distributions, unlike oligoclonal peripheral blood repertoires.

No antigen has been assigned to these receptors. The sequencer was an Illumina MiSeq. RNA extraction was carried out with the RNeasy mini kit, and reverse transcription was then done using Superscript III. CDR3 amplicons were produced by multiplex PCR using pooled V-gene forward primers and a constant-region reverse primer with Illumina adaptor overhangs. With CATT, TCRdb called clones again from the public reads; duplicate DNA rows were later joined. The sample table shows some 55,000 delta-chain clones, and about a sixth are seen once. The top ten constitute 0.5% of the sample. Sequencing was done on a sample of Vdelta1+ gamma-delta thymocytes from the thymus. The cell subset or site label for this specimen denotes: FACS-sorted CD3+ TCRalphabeta- TCRVdelta1+ TCRVdelta2- thymocytes. The receptors stem from a boy under two years old who had congenital heart surgery.

This clone occurred a few times. The V call is TRAV29/DV5, the J call TRDJ1; D might be TRDD2 or TRDD3, each matching 7 bases. CDR3 length equals 21 residues. The V end was cut by 0 bases, the J end by 0 bases, with 30 bases between. Germline V gene data show CDR1 as NSMFDY and CDR2 as ISSIKDK. Here the CDR3 reads CAASESWGSYTGETYTDKLIF. The CDR3 bases are TGTGCAGCAAGCGAGAGCTGGGGTTCCTACACTGGGGAAACGTACACCGATAAACTCATCTTT.

The rearrangement uses TRDV1 and TRDJ1; tentative D call: TRDD2 (5 bases). CDR1 is TSWWSYY and CDR2 is QGS in the germline V gene. V gave up 0 bases and J gave up 0 bases, with 14 bases separating them. The CDR3 is 17 residues long. CDR3 sequence: CALGELPSLPYTDKLIF. The CDR3 DNA reads TGTGCTCTTGGGGAACTGCCTTCTTTACCGTACACCGATAAACTCATCTTT.

Turning to this clone: Possible read error: a much larger clone is one base away. The V gene is TRDV2, the J gene TRDJ1; maybe TRDD3 (5 bases). Germline CDR1 and CDR2: GEAIGNYY and EKD. CDR3 length: 15 residues. Trimming cost V 5 bases and J 0 bases, with 15 bases left between them. CDR3 sequence (DNA): TGTGCCTGTGCCTCAGCGGGATGGTACACCGATAAACTCATCTTT. Translating gives CACASAGWYTDKLIF.

This clone turned up a few times. V usage is TRDV1 and J usage is TRDJ1; 11 bases match TRDD3. The junction had 9 bases not matched to a gene; V was cut back by 0 bases and J by 0 bases. Germline V gene data show CDR1 as TSWWSYY and CDR2 as QGS. The CDR3 totals 19 residues. This chain's CDR3 is CALGELTRLGDMYTDKLIF. In DNA, the CDR3 is TGTGCTCTTGGGGAACTAACCCGACTGGGGGATATGTACACCGATAAACTCATCTTT.

Sample share makes this clone medium-sized. Other DNA sequences from this sample encode an identical CDR3 as well. The V gene is TRDV2, the J gene TRDJ1; no definite D call. CDR1 and CDR2 (germline): GEAIGNYY, EKD. Between the trimmed V and J ends, which lost 1 base and 4 bases, there was a span of 9 bases. This CDR3 has 13 amino acids. CDR3 in amino acids: CACDTRRGDKLIF. The CDR3 DNA reads TGTGCCTGTGACACGCGGAGAGGCGATAAACTCATCTTT.

This clone was counted a few times. The chain joins TRDV1 to TRDJ1, with 8 bases identical to TRDD3. The V and J ends lost 2 bases and 0 bases, in that order; junction bases with no gene match: 17. The CDR3 runs to 20 residues. The V gene's germline CDR1 is TSWWSYY and CDR2 QGS. CDR3 amino acids: CALGEGVTYETGGYTDKLIF. CDR3 sequence (DNA): TGTGCTCTTGGGGAAGGTGTGACCTACGAGACTGGGGGGTACACCGATAAACTCATCTTT.

The V gene is TRDV1, the J gene TRDJ1; 13 bases line up with TRDD3. Looked up from germline, CDR1 is TSWWSYY and CDR2 is QGS. The ends lost 4 bases at V and 2 bases at J; junction bases unmatched: 28. This CDR3 has 24 amino acids. The CDR3 nucleotides read TGTGCTCTTGGGGGCCCATCCCCCTCATTACGACTGGGGGATACGCCCAGGTTAACCGATAAACTCATCTTT. It translates to CALGGPSPSLRLGDTPRLTDKLIF.

The chain uses TRDV1 and TRDJ1; 9 bases align to TRDD3. The ends lost 3 bases at V and 3 bases at J; junction bases unmatched: 23. The CDR3 spans 21 residues. Germline CDR1 and CDR2: TSWWSYY and QGS. The CDR3 DNA sequence: TGTGCTCTTGGGGACCCCGTAGGGGCCCTTTGGGGGATAAGGGACCCCGATAAACTCATCTTT. Its protein is CALGDPVGALWGIRDPDKLIF.

This clone was counted between two and nine times. This rearrangement joins TRDV1 to TRDJ1, with unresolved D. V was shortened by 1 base and J by 7 bases, with 28 bases between the two germline ends. The CDR3 totals 19 residues. The V gene's germline CDR1 is TSWWSYY and CDR2 QGS. CDR3 sequence: CALGEPQTGYSRAAGKLIF. The CDR3, as DNA: TGTGCTCTTGGGGAACCCCAGACGGGCTACTCTAGGGCTGCTGGTAAACTCATCTTT.

This clone was picked up a small number of times. This chain connects TRDV1 to TRDJ1; D gene uncertain. V lost 2 bases, J lost 8 bases, and 15 bases lay in between. Germline assignment: CDR1 TSWWSYY and CDR2 QGS. This CDR3 comprises 14 residues. The CDR3 sequence is CALGEVSGVPKLIF. CDR3 in DNA: TGTGCTCTTGGGGAAGTTTCCGGGGTCCCCAAACTCATCTTT.

The J gene is TRDJ1, the V gene TRDV1; 13 nucleotides line up with TRDD3. The CDR3 is made up of 21 amino acids. The germline gives CDR1 TSWWSYY, CDR2 QGS. The junction had 18 bases not matched to a gene; V was cut back by 4 bases and J by 1 base. The CDR3 DNA reads TGTGCTCTTGGGGTTCTTCCTACGGCGATTACTGGGGGATACGCCACCGATAAACTCATCTTT. Amino acids: CALGVLPTAITGGYATDKLIF.

V is TRDV1 and J is TRDJ1; 7 bases align to TRDD3. Trimming took 2 bases from V and 0 from J; bases not matched to a gene: 6. The germline V gene has CDR1 TSWWSYY and CDR2 QGS. The CDR3 has 16 residues. The CDR3, as DNA: TGTGCTCTTGGGGAAGGTGGGGGACTGTACACCGATAAACTCATCTTT. Translation: CALGEGGGLYTDKLIF.

As regards this clone: At one boundary the junction diverges from the germline segment, which might be a read error. This chain uses TRDV1 with TRDJ1; no firm D call. CDR1 is TSWWSYY, CDR2 QGS, per germline. CDR3 size: 14 residues. CDR3 DNA: TGTGCTCTTTACCACATTGAGTACACCGATGAACTCATCTTT. Translating it yields CALYHIEYTDELIF.

This clone came up a few times. V gene TRDV1 combines with J gene TRDJ1, with 11 positions matching TRDD3. Unmatched junction bases numbered 5, after V lost 2 bases and J lost 0 bases. From germline, CDR1 is TSWWSYY and CDR2 QGS. The CDR3 sequence is 17 residues long. DNA of the CDR3: TGTGCTCTTGGGGAAGACTGGGGGATAATGTACACCGATAAACTCATCTTT. Encoded protein: CALGEDWGIMYTDKLIF.

The chain links TRDV1 to TRDJ1; 9 nucleotides match TRDD2. This CDR3 spans 17 amino acids. The V gene end was trimmed by 3 bases and the J gene end by 4 bases; junction bases not matched to a gene: 12. From germline, CDR1 is TSWWSYY and CDR2 QGS. DNA for the CDR3: TGTGCTCTTGGGGACCCTTCCTACGACCGTACGGTCGATAAACTCATCTTT. Encoded protein: CALGDPSYDRTVDKLIF.